This paragraph covers one T cell receptor (beta chain) sequence. The record originates from a study of early T cells in non-severe SARS-CoV-2 infection. Trimming took 0 bases from V and 7 from J, leaving 13 bases between them. From germline, CDR1 is SGHRS and CDR2 YFSETQ. The CDR3 covers 14 residues. Each CDR3 protein is one row after TCRdb ran MiXCR on the 5' RACE reads. The sample yields fewer than 110,000 distinct CDR3 sequences, 11% seen once. The chain combines TRBV5-1 with TRBJ2-5; D not certain. Specimen: whole blood. This sequence originates from an adult who was a healthcare worker with PCR-confirmed SARS-CoV-2 infection or an uninfected control (not recorded which). CDR3 loop: CASSLAGRVGTQYF. The CDR3 nucleotides read TGCGCCAGCAGCTTGGCGGGCCGAGTTGGGACCCAGTACTTC.